The 30 T cell receptor beta chains below were found in one sample sequenced in a study of cytomegalovirus exposure and HLA in healthy donors. PCR involved 60 Vbeta and 13 Jbeta primers. TCRdb keeps only in-frame clones here, not all; method: immunoSEQ multiplex PCR. This sample has about 200,000 clones, with around 77% found just once. Sequencing used PBMCs. All receptors derive from a man aged 25 to 45 in good health and CMV-seronegative.

The chain joins TRBV7-7 to TRBJ2-1, with D maybe TRBD1 (5 bases). The length of the CDR3 is 15 residues. V lost 0 bases and J lost 7, with 13 bases in between. Germline V gives CDR1 SSHAT, CDR2 FNYEAQ (reference sequence). As DNA, the CDR3 is TGTGCCAGCAGCTTAGCGCCTGCCCAGGGTAATGAGCAGTTCTTC. The encoded protein is CASSLAPAQGNEQFF. The whole variable domain, remainder taken from reference TRBV7-7 and TRBJ2-1, is GAGVSQSPRYKVTKRGQDVTLRCDPISSHATLYWYQQALGQGPEFLTYFNYEAQPDKSGLPSDRFSAERPEGSISTLTIQRTEQRDSAMYRCASSLAPAQGNEQFFGPGTRLTVL.

The chain recombines TRBV30 with TRBJ1-1, with 9 bases identical to TRBD1. Germline-derived CDR1 and CDR2 are GTSNPN and SVGIG (reference sequence). J gave up 7 bases and V 2 bases, and 11 bases lay outside the gene matches. This CDR3 comprises 15 residues. CDR3 bases: TGTGCCTGGAGTTCCCCAGACAGGGGGTCGGGTGAAGCTTTCTTT. Protein product: CAWSSPDRGSGEAFF.

The rearrangement joins TRBV5-1 to TRBJ2-2; possible D gene TRBD2, 5 bases. The V end lost 1 base, the J end lost 7 bases, and 11 bases lay between the germline ends. The CDR3 totals 14 residues. Germline V gene data show CDR1 as SGHRS and CDR2 as YFSETQ. The CDR3 region is CASSLRSGNGELFF. The DNA of the CDR3 is TGCGCCAGCAGCTTGAGGTCGGGGAACGGGGAGCTGTTTTTT. The variable domain in full, completed from reference TRBV5-1 and TRBJ2-2, reads KAGVTQTPRYLIKTRGQQVTLSCSPISGHRSVSWYQQTPGQGLQFLFEYFSETQRNKGNFPGRFSGRQFSNSRSEMNVSTLELGDSALYLCASSLRSGNGELFFGEGSRLTVL.

The chain links TRBV25-1 to TRBJ1-5; 9 bases are a match to TRBD1. Germline V gene data show CDR1 as MGHDK and CDR2 as SYGVNS. The junction had 4 bases not matched to a gene; V was cut back by 4 bases and J by 0 bases. This CDR3 region has 16 residues. CDR3 in DNA: TGTGCCAGCAGTGGGACAGGGGCAGATAGCAATCAGCCCCAGCATTTT. Translated, it gives CASSGTGADSNQPQHF.

CDR3 amino acids: CASSSTGDTHPLTEKLFF. The CDR3, as DNA: TGTGCCAGCAGTTCCACAGGGGACACCCACCCTCTGACGGAAAAACTGTTTTTT. V usage is TRBV6-7 and J usage is TRBJ1-4; 7 bases map to TRBD1. TRBV6-7 is sorted into the ORF group, with uncertain function. CDR3 length: 18 amino acids. V lost 4 bases, J lost 8 bases, and 19 bases stayed unmatched.

The genes are TRBV6-4 and TRBJ1-5; 7 bases match TRBD1. Germline lookup yields CDR1 MRHNA and CDR2 SNTAGT. This CDR3 is 14 amino acids long. J lost 7 bases, V lost 4 bases, and 7 bases had no gene match. CDR3 coding DNA: TGTGCCAGCAGTGCCCAAACAGGGGAACAGCCCCAGCATTTT. The encoded protein is CASSAQTGEQPQHF.

Many counts were recorded for this clone. This chain joins TRBV19 and TRBJ2-2; 12 bases map to TRBD2. The CDR3 spans 16 residues. V lost 3 bases, J lost 7 bases, and 6 bases stayed unmatched. Germline V CDR1 and CDR2: LNHDA, SQIVND (reference sequence). In DNA form, the CDR3 reads TGTGCCAGTAGTATGAATCTAGCGGGAGGGAGCGGGGAGCTGTTTTTT. Translating gives CASSMNLAGGSGELFF.

This clone was counted between two and nine times. V and J are TRBV6-5 and TRBJ2-7; 10 bases are shared with TRBD1. The CDR3 is 13 residues long. In germline, CDR1 is MNHEY, CDR2 SVGAGI. Trimming removed 2 bases from V and 6 bases from J; junction bases left unmatched: 1. As DNA, the CDR3 is TGTGCCAGCAGTTACGACAGGGGGCGCGAGCAGTACTTC. Protein: CASSYDRGREQYF.

The chain employs TRBV7-2 and TRBJ1-5; 8 nucleotides agree with TRBD1. Germline CDR1 SGHTA, CDR2 FQGNSA. The CDR3 is made up of 16 amino acids. V shed 5 bases and J 0 bases; nucleotides not matched to a gene: 6. The CDR3 here is CASSLAGGFSNQPQHF. CDR3 nucleotides: TGTGCCAGCAGCCTCGCAGGGGGCTTTAGCAATCAGCCCCAGCATTTT.

V usage is TRBV6-1 and J usage is TRBJ1-2, with 7 bases that match TRBD1. Trimming removed 2 bases from V and 8 bases from J; junction bases left unmatched: 11. The V gene's germline CDR1 is MNHNS and CDR2 SASEGT. The CDR3 extends over 15 amino acids. CDR3 coding DNA: TGTGCCAGCAGTGAAACAGGGACAGTGGTCGGAGGCTACACCTTC. Residues: CASSETGTVVGGYTF.

The rearrangement links TRBV10-3 to TRBJ2-5; 7 bases are a match to TRBD1. Germline-derived CDR1 and CDR2 are ENHRY and SYGVKD. The CDR3 sequence is 15 residues long. The ends lost 0 bases at V and 2 bases at J; junction bases unmatched: 3. The DNA for the CDR3 is TGTGCCATCAGTGAGTCAAGGGACAGACAAGAGACCCAGTACTTC. It is translated as CAISESRDRQETQYF.

There are a few counts of this clone. The rearrangement uses TRBV13 and TRBJ1-4; TRBD1 matches at 7 bases. J was trimmed by 8 bases and V by 1 base; bases with no gene match: 13. Germline V gene lookup returns CDR1 PRHDT and CDR2 FYEKMQ (reference sequence). The CDR3 has 17 residues. CDR3 residues: CASSLATGLDREEKLFF. The CDR3, as DNA: TGTGCCAGCAGCTTAGCGACGGGGCTCGACAGGGAGGAAAAACTGTTTTTT. Supplemented by reference TRBV13 and TRBJ1-4, the full variable domain reads AAGVIQSPRHLIKEKRETATLKCYPIPRHDTVYWYQQGPGQDPQFLISFYEKMQSDKGSIPDRFSAQQFSDYHSELNMSSLELGDSALYFCASSLATGLDREEKLFFGSGTQLSVL.

The V gene is TRBV19, the J gene TRBJ1-5; the match to TRBD1 covers 10 bases. Germline values: CDR1 LNHDA, CDR2 SQIVND (reference sequence). This CDR3 has 17 residues. Trimming at V came to 4 bases and at J to 6 bases, leaving 12 bases not matched to a gene. The chain's CDR3 is CASSTQGTGVRIQPQHF. In DNA, the CDR3 is TGTGCCAGTAGTACGCAGGGGACAGGGGTAAGGATTCAGCCCCAGCATTTT.

This clone appeared a single time. The chain is built from TRBV9 and TRBJ1-5; 10 nucleotides align to TRBD1. Germline-derived CDR1 and CDR2 are SGDLS and YYNGEE. CDR3 length: 18 amino acids. Trimming removed 3 bases from V and 0 bases from J; junction bases left unmatched: 9. As DNA, the CDR3 is TGTGCCAGCAGCGAAGGACAGGGGGGGGAATATAGCAATCAGCCCCAGCATTTT. Translation: CASSEGQGGEYSNQPQHF. Looking up the rest from reference TRBV9 and TRBJ1-5 gives the full variable domain: DSGVTQTPKHLITATGQRVTLRCSPRSGDLSVYWYQQSLDQGLQFLIQYYNGEERAKGNILERFSAQQFPDLHSELNLSSLELGDSALYFCASSEGQGGEYSNQPQHFGDGTRLSIL.

To note about this clone: At one of its ends the junction is not consistent with the germline gene, which may arise from a read error. The V gene is TRBV11-3, the J gene TRBJ2-5; the match to TRBD2 covers 13 bases. There are 16 residues in the CDR3. CDR1 is SGHNT and CDR2 is YENEEA in the germline V gene. The CDR3 sequence: CASSLGTSGSKEAQYF. The CDR3 DNA follows: TGTGCCAGCAGCTTAGGGACTAGCGGGAGTAAAGAGGCCCAGTACTTC. Filled out from reference TRBV11-3 and TRBJ2-5, the complete variable domain reads EAGVVQSPRYKIIEKKQPVAFWCNPISGHNTLYWYLQNLGQGPELLIRYENEEAVDDSQLPKDRFSAERLKGVDSTLKIQPAELGDSAVYLCASSLGTSGSKEAQYFGPGTRLLVL.

V usage is TRBV30 and J usage is TRBJ2-7, with a tentative D call TRBD2 (5 bases). This CDR3 has 11 residues. The germline CDR1 and CDR2 sequences are GTSNPN and SVGIG (reference sequence). The V end was cut by 8 bases, the J end by 0 bases, with 8 bases between. This chain's CDR3 is CATGSSYEQYF. Here the CDR3 DNA reads TGTGCCACGGGATCCTCCTACGAGCAGTACTTC.

The gene calls are TRBV18 and TRBJ2-1; no clear D. Trimming removed 3 bases from V and 0 bases from J, with 15 bases in between. The germline gives CDR1 KGHSH, CDR2 LQKENI. The CDR3 is made up of 17 amino acids. CDR3 bases: TGTGCCAGCTCACCCTCCACCGAGGCAAACTCCTACAATGAGCAGTTCTTC. Translated, it gives CASSPSTEANSYNEQFF.

The chain has TRBV10-1 and TRBJ2-1; maybe TRBD1 (6 bases). Germline V lookup: CDR1 WNHNN, CDR2 SYGVQD (reference sequence). The length of the CDR3 is 14 residues. Trimming took 6 bases from V and 5 from J, leaving 14 bases between them. CDR3 residues: CASRRGSSDNEQFF. DNA for the CDR3: TGCGCCAGCAGAAGGGGGTCTAGTGACAATGAGCAGTTCTTC.

V usage is TRBV18 and J usage is TRBJ2-3; 9 positions match TRBD1. Germline V lookup: CDR1 KGHSH, CDR2 LQKENI. The V segment lost 2 bases and the J segment 4 bases; nucleotides outside the gene matches: 7. The CDR3 sequence is 16 residues long. CDR3 amino acids: CASSPLGTGISDTQYF. The DNA for the CDR3 is TGTGCCAGCTCACCATTAGGGACAGGGATATCAGATACGCAGTATTTT. Supplemented by reference TRBV18 and TRBJ2-3, the full variable domain reads NAGVMQNPRHLVRRRGQEARLRCSPMKGHSHVYWYRQLPEEGLKFMVYLQKENIIDESGMPKERFSAEFPKEGPSILRIQQVVRGDSAAYFCASSPLGTGISDTQYFGPGTRLTVL.

The rearrangement joins TRBV7-9 to TRBJ1-2; D remains ambiguous. The germline gives CDR1 SEHNR, CDR2 FQNEAQ (reference sequence). Trimming left V 8 bases short and J 4 bases short, with 20 bases between. The CDR3 consists of 15 residues. For the CDR3, the DNA is TGTGCCAGCCCCGCCGTCCGGGCCGAGGGCTATGGCTACACCTTC. Protein product: CASPAVRAEGYGYTF.

The genes are TRBV21-1 and TRBJ2-7; TRBD2 was called by the table and not checked on the DNA. TRBV21-1 is tagged as a pseudogene. The CDR3 spans 16 residues. The CDR3 bases are TGTGCCAGCCCGGCCCTGGGTGTAGCGGGACGTAACGAGCAGTACTTC. Encoded protein: CASPALGVAGRNEQYF.

The chain carries TRBV6-6 and TRBJ1-5; D is possibly TRBD1 (5 bases). The V gene's germline CDR1 is MNHNY and CDR2 SVGAGI (reference sequence). This CDR3 comprises 15 residues. V lost 4 bases and J 3 bases, leaving 13 bases between the germline ends. CDR3 in amino acids: CASSFSSGNNQPQHF. DNA of the CDR3: TGTGCCAGCAGTTTCTCTTCAGGGAACAATCAGCCCCAGCATTTT.

The CDR3 nucleotides are TGTGCCAGCAGTCTAGACGGAATCTATGGCTACACCTTC. It is translated as CASSLDGIYGYTF. The rearrangement joins TRBV6-1 to TRBJ1-2; D unresolved. Germline V lookup: CDR1 MNHNS, CDR2 SASEGT. The CDR3 spans 13 residues. With 5 bases removed from V and 4 bases from J, the gap between germline ends came to 11 bases.

The chain employs TRBV27 and TRBJ1-2, with 7 nucleotides matching TRBD1. Germline-derived CDR1 and CDR2 are MNHEY and SMNVEV (reference sequence). V was pared by 5 bases and J by 8 bases, with 14 bases of the junction left unmatched. CDR3 length: 15 residues. The CDR3 bases are TGTGCCAGCAGTGTGAAGGGGGCCAGTAATGGCGGCTACACCTTC. Protein sequence: CASSVKGASNGGYTF.

CDR3 loop: CASSIGRIGNEQFF. CDR3 sequence (DNA): TGTGCCAGTAGTATAGGGAGGATAGGCAATGAGCAGTTCTTC. The chain uses TRBV19 and TRBJ2-1, with TRBD2 as a possible D gene (5 bases). The germline V and J ends were trimmed by 1 base and 6 bases, with 10 bases remaining between them. Germline V gene sequence: CDR1 LNHDA, CDR2 SQIVND (reference sequence). This CDR3 comprises 14 residues.

The chain couples TRBV4-1 to TRBJ1-2, with 9 bases that match TRBD1. In germline, CDR1 is MGHRA, CDR2 YSYEKL. The CDR3 runs 15 residues. Trimming cost V 2 bases and J 4 bases; bases outside gene matches: 5. The CDR3 loop reads CASSQPDRGTYGYTF. The CDR3, as DNA: TGCGCCAGCAGCCAACCAGACAGGGGGACCTATGGCTACACCTTC.

This chain uses TRBV23-1 with TRBJ2-2; a weak D match, TRBD1 (5 bases). TRBV23-1 qualifies as an ORF whose function is uncertain. The V gene lost 2 bases and the J gene lost 0 bases, with 13 bases spanning the gap. The length of the CDR3 is 17 residues. CDR3 sequence (DNA): TGCGCCAGCAGTCAAATCCGCCGACAGCCGAACACCGGGGAGCTGTTTTTT. Translated: CASSQIRRQPNTGELFF.

This chain links TRBV5-1 with TRBJ1-5; 9 nucleotides align to TRBD1. This CDR3 contains 15 residues. Looked up from germline, CDR1 is SGHRS and CDR2 is YFSETQ. The ends lost 3 bases at V and 1 base at J; junction bases unmatched: 2. The CDR3 bases are TGCGCCAGCAGCTCGACAGGGGGGAGCAATCAGCCCCAGCATTTT. It encodes CASSSTGGSNQPQHF.

The rearrangement uses TRBV6-1 and TRBJ1-4, with D hard to call. Germline loops: CDR1 MNHNS, CDR2 SASEGT. V was cut by 0 bases and J by 10 bases, with 9 bases left in between. The CDR3 length is 13 residues. The CDR3 here is CASSEAMEGKLFF. The CDR3 DNA follows: TGTGCCAGCAGTGAAGCGATGGAGGGAAAACTGTTTTTT.

This clone has more than one count but fewer than ten. V usage is TRBV10-3 and J usage is TRBJ1-1; no definite D call. The CDR3 spans 15 residues. V lost 6 bases, J lost 0 bases, and 14 bases lay in between. CDR1 ENHRY and CDR2 SYGVKD come from the germline V gene. CDR3 nucleotide sequence: TGTGCCATCAGGGATACCAGGCTCCTGAACACTGAAGCTTTCTTT. Protein: CAIRDTRLLNTEAFF.